The 18 T cell receptor beta chains presented below share a single source sample, sequenced in a study of STAT5B mutations in CD4+ large granular lymphocyte leukemia. Sequencing used immunoSEQ multiplex PCR; TCRdb keeps in-frame clones, though not all of them. This table has some 38,000 clones, 75% to 85% appearing once. The sequenced sample consisted of CD4+ T cells from blood buffy coats. These TCRs come from a human donor in good health.

This sequence joins TRBV5-1 and TRBJ2-2; D gene ambiguous. Germline V gene lookup returns CDR1 SGHRS and CDR2 YFSETQ. CDR3 length equals 16 residues. The V and J ends lost 0 bases and 1 base respectively, with 10 bases between them. CDR3 sequence reads: CASSLGPAKNTGELFF. As DNA, the CDR3 is TGCGCCAGCAGCTTGGGGCCAGCTAAGAACACCGGGGAGCTGTTTTTT.

The J gene is TRBJ2-3, the V gene TRBV10-1, with 8 bases identical to TRBD1. CDR1 and CDR2 from the germline V gene are WNHNN and SYGVQD (reference sequence). Trimming took 1 base from V and 2 from J; bases not matched to a gene: 5. CDR3 length: 16 residues. CDR3 amino acids: CASSELAGGHTDTQYF. CDR3 nucleotides: TGCGCCAGCAGTGAGTTGGCAGGGGGCCACACAGATACGCAGTATTTT.

This clone was seen a few times. This chain uses TRBV19 with TRBJ2-6, with D tentatively TRBD1 (5 bases). Looked up from germline, CDR1 is LNHDA and CDR2 is SQIVND (reference sequence). The CDR3 runs 14 residues. V was pared by 4 bases and J by 1 base, with 5 bases between. CDR3 loop: CASSTGSGANVLTF. In DNA, the CDR3 is TGTGCCAGTAGTACAGGGTCTGGGGCCAACGTCCTGACTTTC.

The chain links TRBV10-3 to TRBJ1-3; no reliable D call. With 3 bases removed from V and 4 bases from J, the gap between germline ends came to 16 bases. The germline V gene has CDR1 ENHRY and CDR2 SYGVKD. This CDR3 region has 16 residues. The CDR3 is CAISEREAPWGNTIYF. The CDR3, as DNA: TGTGCCATCAGTGAAAGGGAGGCCCCGTGGGGAAACACCATATATTTT.

Comments on this clone: A junction end diverges from the germline sequence, so it may reflect a read error. The chain combines TRBV7-7 with TRBJ2-1; D uncertain. The V gene's germline CDR1 is SSHAT and CDR2 FNYEAQ (reference sequence). The CDR3 runs to 15 residues. CDR3 sequence (DNA): TGTGCTAGCAGCTTTCACTCGCCGTCCTACAATGAGCAGTTCTTC. Translated: CASSFHSPSYNEQFF.

This rearrangement joins TRBV6-6 to TRBJ2-7; 7 positions agree with TRBD2. Germline V gene data show CDR1 as MNHNY and CDR2 as SVGAGI (reference sequence). This CDR3 is 15 amino acids long. The J segment lost 2 bases and the V segment lost 7 bases, leaving 11 bases of the junction unmatched. This chain's CDR3 is CASKHDGGSTYEQYF. The CDR3 DNA follows: TGTGCCAGCAAACACGACGGGGGGTCCACCTACGAGCAGTACTTC.

This clone turned up a few times. This chain links TRBV20-1 with TRBJ1-5; no firm D call. V gave up 4 bases and J gave up 6 bases, with 7 bases separating them. Germline assignment: CDR1 DFQATT and CDR2 SNEGSKA (reference sequence). This CDR3 comprises 11 residues. The CDR3, as DNA: TGCAGTGCTACCGCGGGTCAGCCCCAGCATTTT. It encodes CSATAGQPQHF.

The chain carries TRBV4-2 and TRBJ2-3; TRBD2 aligns across 13 bases. There are 16 residues in the CDR3. Unmatched junction bases numbered 7, after V lost 4 bases and J lost 6 bases. CDR1 is LGHNA and CDR2 is YNFKEQ in the germline V gene. The CDR3 DNA follows: TGTGCCAGCAGCCTGACTAGCGGGGGGTCCGAGGATACGCAGTATTTT. This codes for CASSLTSGGSEDTQYF.

V and J are TRBV7-7 and TRBJ2-5; 11 bases line up with TRBD1. CDR1 is SSHAT, CDR2 FNYEAQ, per germline (reference sequence). There are 15 residues in the CDR3. V dropped 5 bases and J dropped 2; count of bases not matched to a gene: 4. The CDR3 DNA reads TGTGCCAGCAGCCCGGGACAGGGGGGGCAAGAGACCCAGTACTTC. Amino acids: CASSPGQGGQETQYF. Looking up the rest from reference TRBV7-7 and TRBJ2-5 gives the full variable domain: GAGVSQSPRYKVTKRGQDVTLRCDPISSHATLYWYQQALGQGPEFLTYFNYEAQPDKSGLPSDRFSAERPEGSISTLTIQRTEQRDSAMYRCASSPGQGGQETQYFGPGTRLLVL.

V usage is TRBV18 and J usage is TRBJ1-1; no clear D. The CDR3 is 15 residues long. Germline V lookup: CDR1 KGHSH, CDR2 LQKENI. Trimming stripped 0 bases from V and 0 bases from J, with 8 bases between. CDR3 amino acids: CASSPPAQMNTEAFF. The DNA of the CDR3 is TGTGCCAGCTCACCACCGGCGCAGATGAACACTGAAGCTTTCTTT.

The V call is TRBV10-3, the J call TRBJ2-2, with D possibly matching TRBD1 (5 bases). Trimming shortened V by 4 bases and J by 0 bases, and 12 bases separated the two germline ends. Germline CDR1 and CDR2: ENHRY and SYGVKD. This CDR3 comprises 16 residues. The CDR3 here is CAISGTGTSNTGELFF. CDR3 coding DNA: TGTGCCATCAGTGGCACAGGAACCTCGAACACCGGGGAGCTGTTTTTT.

The rearrangement uses TRBV6-1 and TRBJ2-1, with TRBD2 matching over 10 bases. V lost 8 bases to trimming and J lost 0 bases; unmatched junction nucleotides: 1. CDR1 MNHNS and CDR2 SASEGT come from the germline V gene. This CDR3 has 14 residues. The DNA of the CDR3 is TGTGCCAGCGAGCGGGGGGGCTCCTACAATGAGCAGTTCTTC. Amino acid sequence: CASERGGSYNEQFF.

V usage is TRBV27 and J usage is TRBJ1-6; 7 nucleotides match TRBD1. The germline V gene encodes CDR1 MNHEY and CDR2 SMNVEV (reference sequence). This CDR3 comprises 17 residues. The V gene end was trimmed by 5 bases and the J gene end by 8 bases; junction bases not matched to a gene: 15. The DNA for the CDR3 is TGTGCCAGCAGTAGCAACAGGGGTCCCATAAAGGATTCACCCCTCCACTTT. It codes for CASSSNRGPIKDSPLHF.

The chain has TRBV5-4 and TRBJ2-5; 10 positions agree with TRBD1. The V and J ends lost 6 bases and 4 bases, in that order; junction bases with no gene match: 9. The CDR3 totals 15 residues. CDR1 is SGHNT and CDR2 is YYREEE in the germline V gene (reference sequence). CDR3 bases: TGTGCCAGCACCCTTTCGACAGGGGGCTTAGAGACCCAGTACTTC. Amino acid sequence: CASTLSTGGLETQYF.

The chain uses TRBV11-2 and TRBJ2-7; 8 bases agree with TRBD2. This CDR3 region has 15 residues. The germline gives CDR1 SGHAT, CDR2 FQNNGV. The ends lost 4 bases at V and 4 bases at J; junction bases unmatched: 9. The CDR3 DNA reads TGTGCCAGCAGCTCCCTGACGGGGGGGTCATACGAGCAGTACTTC. It codes for CASSSLTGGSYEQYF.

This chain connects TRBV27 to TRBJ2-7, with TRBD2 matching 8 bases. Germline V gene sequence: CDR1 MNHEY, CDR2 SMNVEV (reference sequence). This CDR3 comprises 13 residues. V dropped 4 bases and J dropped 6; count of bases not matched to a gene: 5. The DNA of the CDR3 is TGTGCCAGCAGTTCAGCGGGAGCTTTCGAGCAGTACTTC. Amino acid sequence: CASSSAGAFEQYF.

For this clone: Mismatch with germline at one junction end may stem from a read error. V usage is TRBV7-7 and J usage is TRBJ2-7; the D gene is possibly TRBD2 (5 bases). Germline V gives CDR1 SSHAT, CDR2 FNYEAQ (reference sequence). The CDR3 length is 15 residues. The CDR3 sequence: CASSLQLVPYYEQYF. For the CDR3, the DNA is TGTGCTAGCAGCTTGCAACTAGTCCCATACTACGAGCAGTACTTC. The entire variable domain, with the rest obtained from reference TRBV7-7 and TRBJ2-7, is as follows: GAGVSQSPRYKVTKRGQDVTLRCDPISSHATLYWYQQALGQGPEFLTYFNYEAQPDKSGLPSDRFSAERPEGSISTLTIQRTEQRDSAMYRCASSLQLVPYYEQYFGPGTRLTVT.

This clone was seen just once. V usage is TRBV18 and J usage is TRBJ1-5; 12 bases are a match to TRBD1. Trimming removed 6 bases from V and 5 bases from J; junction bases left unmatched: 8. Germline V gene data show CDR1 as KGHSH and CDR2 as LQKENI. The CDR3 spans 16 residues. CDR3 sequence (DNA): TGTGCCAGCTCCCCCCGGGACAGGGGGCCGGATCAGCCCCAGCATTTT. Amino acids: CASSPRDRGPDQPQHF.